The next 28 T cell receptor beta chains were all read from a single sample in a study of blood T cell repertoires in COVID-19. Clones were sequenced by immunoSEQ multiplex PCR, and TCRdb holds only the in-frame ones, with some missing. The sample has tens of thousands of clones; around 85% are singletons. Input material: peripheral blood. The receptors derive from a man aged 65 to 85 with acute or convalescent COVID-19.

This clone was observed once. CDR3 amino acids: CASSWTATYEQYF. The CDR3 nucleotides are TGTGCCAGCAGTTGGACAGCTACCTACGAGCAGTACTTC. This chain uses TRBV12-3 or TRBV12-4 with TRBJ2-7; maybe TRBD1 (6 bases). Trimming left V 4 bases short and J 2 bases short, with 9 bases between. The CDR3 contains 13 residues.

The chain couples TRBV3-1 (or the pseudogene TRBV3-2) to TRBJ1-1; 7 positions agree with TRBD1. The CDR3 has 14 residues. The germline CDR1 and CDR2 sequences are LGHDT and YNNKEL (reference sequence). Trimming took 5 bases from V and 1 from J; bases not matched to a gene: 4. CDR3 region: CASSNRGQNTEAFF. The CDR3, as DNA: TGTGCCAGCAGCAACAGGGGACAGAACACTGAAGCTTTCTTT.

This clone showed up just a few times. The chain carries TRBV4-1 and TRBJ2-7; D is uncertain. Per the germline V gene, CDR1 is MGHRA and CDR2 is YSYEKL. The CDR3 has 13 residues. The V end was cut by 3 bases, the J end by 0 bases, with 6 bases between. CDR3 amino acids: CASSQESSYEQYF. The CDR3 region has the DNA TGCGCCAGCAGCCAGGAGAGCTCCTACGAGCAGTACTTC.

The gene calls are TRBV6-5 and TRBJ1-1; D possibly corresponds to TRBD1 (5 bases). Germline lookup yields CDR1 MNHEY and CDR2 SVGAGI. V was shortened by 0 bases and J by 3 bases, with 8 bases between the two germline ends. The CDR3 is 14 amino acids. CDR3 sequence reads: CASSYSGGDTEAFF. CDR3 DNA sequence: TGTGCCAGCAGTTACTCGGGGGGAGACACTGAAGCTTTCTTT.

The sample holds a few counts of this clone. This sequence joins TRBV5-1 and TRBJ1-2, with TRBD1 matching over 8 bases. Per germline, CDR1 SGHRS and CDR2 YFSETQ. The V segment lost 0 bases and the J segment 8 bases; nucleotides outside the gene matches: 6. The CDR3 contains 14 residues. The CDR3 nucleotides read TGCGCCAGCAGCTTGGCCGCGACAGGGGAGGGCTACACCTTC. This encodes CASSLAATGEGYTF.

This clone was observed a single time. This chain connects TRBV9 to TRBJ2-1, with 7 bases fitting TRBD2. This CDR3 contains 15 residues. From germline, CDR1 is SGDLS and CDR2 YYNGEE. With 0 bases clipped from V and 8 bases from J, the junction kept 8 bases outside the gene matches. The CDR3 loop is CASSVGGSEVDEQFF. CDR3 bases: TGTGCCAGCAGCGTAGGCGGGAGTGAGGTTGATGAGCAGTTCTTC.

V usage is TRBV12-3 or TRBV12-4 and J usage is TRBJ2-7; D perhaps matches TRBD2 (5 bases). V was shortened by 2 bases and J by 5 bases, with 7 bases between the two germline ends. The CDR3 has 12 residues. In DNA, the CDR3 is TGTGCCAGCAGTTTAAGAGGGAACGAGCAGTACTTC. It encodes CASSLRGNEQYF.

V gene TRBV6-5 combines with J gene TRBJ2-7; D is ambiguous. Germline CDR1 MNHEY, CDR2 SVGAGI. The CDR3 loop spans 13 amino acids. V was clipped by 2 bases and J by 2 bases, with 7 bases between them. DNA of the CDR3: TGTGCCAGCAGTTACGGGCCGGCCTACGAGCAGTACTTC. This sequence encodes CASSYGPAYEQYF.

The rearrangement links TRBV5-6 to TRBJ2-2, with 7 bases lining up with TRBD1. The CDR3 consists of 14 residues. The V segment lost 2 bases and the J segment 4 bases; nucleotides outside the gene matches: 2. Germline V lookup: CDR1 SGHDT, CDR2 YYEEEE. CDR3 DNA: TGTGCCAGCAGCTTCGGACAGGTCACCGGGGAGCTGTTTTTT. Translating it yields CASSFGQVTGELFF.

In DNA, the CDR3 is TGTGCCTGGTCGGTGCGGGATACGCAGTATTTT. It specifies CAWSVRDTQYF. The chain is built from TRBV30 and TRBJ2-3, with D unclear. The V and J ends lost 5 bases and 6 bases respectively, with 9 bases between them. There are 11 residues in the CDR3. The germline V gene encodes CDR1 GTSNPN and CDR2 SVGIG (reference sequence).

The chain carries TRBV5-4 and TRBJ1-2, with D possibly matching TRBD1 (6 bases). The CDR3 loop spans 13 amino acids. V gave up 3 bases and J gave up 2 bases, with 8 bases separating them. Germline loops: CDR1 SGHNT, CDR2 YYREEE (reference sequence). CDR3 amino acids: CASSSGQNYGYTF. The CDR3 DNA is TGTGCCAGCAGCTCCGGACAGAACTATGGCTACACCTTC.

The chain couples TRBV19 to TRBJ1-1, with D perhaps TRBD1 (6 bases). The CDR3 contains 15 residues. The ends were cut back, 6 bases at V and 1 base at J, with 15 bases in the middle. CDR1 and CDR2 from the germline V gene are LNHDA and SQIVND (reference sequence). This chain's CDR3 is CASRRTATPNTEAFF. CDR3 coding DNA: TGTGCCAGTAGGAGGACAGCCACCCCGAACACTGAAGCTTTCTTT.

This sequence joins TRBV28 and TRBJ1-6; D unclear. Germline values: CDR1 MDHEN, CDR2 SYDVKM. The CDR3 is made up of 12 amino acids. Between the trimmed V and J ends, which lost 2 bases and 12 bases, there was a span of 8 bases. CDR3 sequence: CASSLREEPLHF. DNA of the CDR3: TGTGCCAGCAGTTTAAGAGAGGAACCCCTCCACTTT.

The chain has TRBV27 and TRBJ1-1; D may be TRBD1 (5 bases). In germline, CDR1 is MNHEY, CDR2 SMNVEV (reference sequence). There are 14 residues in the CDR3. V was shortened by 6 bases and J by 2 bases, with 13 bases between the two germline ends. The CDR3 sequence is CASSLGGFNTEAFF. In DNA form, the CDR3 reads TGTGCCAGCAGCCTGGGGGGTTTTAACACTGAAGCTTTCTTT.

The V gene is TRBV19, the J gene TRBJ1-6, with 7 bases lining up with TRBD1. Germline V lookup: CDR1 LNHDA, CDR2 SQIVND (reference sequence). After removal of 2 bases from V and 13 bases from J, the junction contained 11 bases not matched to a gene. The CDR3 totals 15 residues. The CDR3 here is CASSISGQGDTPLHF. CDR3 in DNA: TGTGCCAGTAGTATATCTGGCCAGGGGGATACGCCCCTCCACTTT.

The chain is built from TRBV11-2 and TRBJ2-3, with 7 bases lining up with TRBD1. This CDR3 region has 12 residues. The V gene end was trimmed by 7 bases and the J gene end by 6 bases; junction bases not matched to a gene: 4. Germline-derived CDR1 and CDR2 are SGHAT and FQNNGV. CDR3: CASKGAGDTQYF. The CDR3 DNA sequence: TGTGCCAGCAAGGGGGCAGGGGATACGCAGTATTTT.

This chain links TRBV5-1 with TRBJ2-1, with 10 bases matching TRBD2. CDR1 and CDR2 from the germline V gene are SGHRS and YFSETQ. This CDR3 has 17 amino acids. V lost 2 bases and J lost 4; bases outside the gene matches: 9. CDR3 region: CASSFTSGTLGYNEQFF. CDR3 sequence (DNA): TGCGCCAGCAGCTTCACTAGCGGGACTCTTGGTTACAATGAGCAGTTCTTC.

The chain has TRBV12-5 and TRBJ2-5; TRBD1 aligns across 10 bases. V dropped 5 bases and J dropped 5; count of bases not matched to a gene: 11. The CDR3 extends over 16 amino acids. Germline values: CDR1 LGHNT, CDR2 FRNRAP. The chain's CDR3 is CASGRQGAGERETQYF. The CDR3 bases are TGTGCTAGTGGTCGACAGGGGGCCGGCGAGCGTGAGACCCAGTACTTC.

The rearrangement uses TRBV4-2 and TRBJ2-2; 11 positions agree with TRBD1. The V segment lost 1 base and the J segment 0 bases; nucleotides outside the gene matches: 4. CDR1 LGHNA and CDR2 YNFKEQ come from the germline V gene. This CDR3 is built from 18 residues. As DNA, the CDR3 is TGTGCCAGCAGCCAAGTGGGGACAGGGGGGACGAACACCGGGGAGCTGTTTTTT. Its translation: CASSQVGTGGTNTGELFF.

The chain's CDR3 is CASSLEQGAEAFF. The CDR3 DNA sequence: TGTGCCAGCAGCCTCGAACAGGGGGCTGAAGCTTTCTTT. The J gene is TRBJ1-1, the V gene TRBV6-5; the match to TRBD1 covers 8 bases. CDR1 is MNHEY, CDR2 SVGAGI, per germline. The CDR3 extends over 13 amino acids. V dropped 6 bases and J dropped 6; count of bases not matched to a gene: 6.

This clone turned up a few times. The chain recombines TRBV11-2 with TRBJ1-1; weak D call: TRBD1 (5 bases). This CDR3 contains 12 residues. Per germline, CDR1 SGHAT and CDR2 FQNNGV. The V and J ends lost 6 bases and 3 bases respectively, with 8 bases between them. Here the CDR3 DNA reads TGTGCCAGCAGAAAAGGGGACACTGAAGCTTTCTTT. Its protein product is CASRKGDTEAFF.

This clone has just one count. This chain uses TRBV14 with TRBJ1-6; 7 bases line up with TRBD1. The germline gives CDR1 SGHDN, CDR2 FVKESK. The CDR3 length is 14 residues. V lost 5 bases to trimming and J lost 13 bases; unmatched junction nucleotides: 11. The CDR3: CASSYWTGLGPLHF. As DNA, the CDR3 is TGTGCCAGCAGCTACTGGACAGGCCTTGGGCCCCTCCACTTT.

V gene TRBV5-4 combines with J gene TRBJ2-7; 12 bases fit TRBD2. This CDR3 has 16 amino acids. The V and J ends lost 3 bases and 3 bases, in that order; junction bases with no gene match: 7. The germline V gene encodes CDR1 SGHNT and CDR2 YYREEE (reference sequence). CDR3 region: CASSSPSSGRVYEQYF. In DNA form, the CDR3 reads TGTGCCAGCAGCTCCCCGTCTAGCGGGAGGGTCTACGAGCAGTACTTC.

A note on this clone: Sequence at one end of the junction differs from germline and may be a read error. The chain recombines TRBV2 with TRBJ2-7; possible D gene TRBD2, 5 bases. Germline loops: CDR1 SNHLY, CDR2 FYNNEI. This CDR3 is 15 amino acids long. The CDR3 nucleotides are TGTGCCAGCAGCGGGATCGGGATCCTTTTATACGGGCAGTACTTC. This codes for CASSGIGILLYGQYF.

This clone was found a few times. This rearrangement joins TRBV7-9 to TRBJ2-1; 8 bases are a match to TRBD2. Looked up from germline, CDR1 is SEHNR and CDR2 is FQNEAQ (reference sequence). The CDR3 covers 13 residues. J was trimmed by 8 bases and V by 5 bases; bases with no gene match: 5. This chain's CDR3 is CASSQGLEYEQFF. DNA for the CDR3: TGTGCCAGCAGCCAGGGACTAGAATATGAGCAGTTCTTC.

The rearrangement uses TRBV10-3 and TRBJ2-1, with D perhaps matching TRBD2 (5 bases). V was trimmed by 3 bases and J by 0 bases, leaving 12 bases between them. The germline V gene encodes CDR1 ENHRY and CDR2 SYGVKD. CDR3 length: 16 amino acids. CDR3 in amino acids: CAISERTSPSYNEQFF. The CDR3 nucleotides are TGTGCCATCAGTGAAAGGACTTCCCCCTCCTACAATGAGCAGTTCTTC.

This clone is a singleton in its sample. In DNA, the CDR3 is TGTGCCAGCAGCCGCCCTCGAGGTATTCAGTACTTC. Protein sequence: CASSRPRGIQYF. The genes are TRBV3-1 (or the pseudogene TRBV3-2) and TRBJ2-4, with D hard to call. V shed 4 bases and J shed 10 bases, with 11 bases lying between them. The germline gives CDR1 LGHDT, CDR2 YNNKEL (reference sequence). The CDR3 sequence is 12 residues long.

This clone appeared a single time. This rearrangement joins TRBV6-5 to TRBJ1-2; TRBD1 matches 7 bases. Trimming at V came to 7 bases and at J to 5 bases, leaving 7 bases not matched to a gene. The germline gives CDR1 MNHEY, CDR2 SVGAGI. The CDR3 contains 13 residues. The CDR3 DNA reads TGTGCCAGCATGCCACAGGGGAGGTATGGCTACACCTTC. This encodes CASMPQGRYGYTF.